Following are 3 T cell receptor beta chains from one sample sequenced in a study of blood T cell repertoires in COVID-19. Here immunoSEQ multiplex PCR was the method, and the copy in TCRdb shows in-frame clones only, minus some. The sample includes some 190,000 clones, 80% seen only once; the top ten take approximately 15%. Sequences were obtained from PBMCs or T cells enriched from blood (not recorded which). Receptors were obtained from a man in his 60s who had been exposed to COVID-19.

V usage is TRBV29-1 and J usage is TRBJ2-1, with 7 positions matching TRBD2. J was trimmed by 8 bases and V by 4 bases; bases with no gene match: 5. CDR1 is SQVTM and CDR2 is ANQGSEA in the germline V gene. The CDR3 loop spans 12 amino acids. For the CDR3, the DNA is TGCAGCGTTGGTCCCGCGGGAGATGAGCAGTTCTTC. Protein sequence: CSVGPAGDEQFF.

The table lists this clone with a few counts. V is TRBV5-6 and J is TRBJ2-7, with a possible D match to TRBD1 (6 bases). The V gene lost 5 bases and the J gene lost 0 bases, with 9 bases spanning the gap. Germline values: CDR1 SGHDT, CDR2 YYEEEE. The CDR3 is 13 residues long. The CDR3 sequence: CASSSTGSYEQYF. The CDR3 DNA is TGTGCCAGCAGTTCGACAGGCTCCTACGAGCAGTACTTC.

The chain is built from TRBV12-3 or TRBV12-4 and TRBJ2-5; D gene uncertain. The CDR3 length is 13 residues. The ends were cut back, 2 bases at V and 5 bases at J, with 9 bases in the middle. This CDR3 reads CASSLSSSETQYF. The DNA for the CDR3 is TGTGCCAGCAGTTTATCTAGTAGTGAGACCCAGTACTTC.